This TCR beta chain was profiled in a study of cytomegalovirus exposure and HLA in healthy donors. Study-wide results and caveats: A highly shared variant cluster was judged a likely technical artifact.

Trimming removed 9 bases at V and 0 bases at J, with 14 bases between. The CDR3 contains 15 residues. Germline loops: CDR1 MNHNS, CDR2 SASEGT. This clone appeared a single time. Its antigen remains unknown. This PCR relied on a set of 60 Vbeta primers and 13 Jbeta primers. Method: immunoSEQ multiplex PCR; TCRdb's copy keeps in-frame clones and lacks some. This sample has fewer than 70,000 clones, with about four fifths found just once. The chain combines TRBV6-1 with TRBJ2-2, with no clear D. The sample was PBMCs. The clonotype was recovered from a middle-aged woman in good health and CMV-seronegative. The CDR3: CASREMLANTGELFF. The CDR3 nucleotides are TGTGCCAGTCGAGAAATGCTCGCGAACACCGGGGAGCTGTTTTTT.